This entry describes one T cell receptor (beta chain). As yet, its antigen is unknown. Clones were read by immunoSEQ multiplex PCR, and TCRdb kept only the in-frame ones, dropping some. The table has 130,000 to 150,000 clones, 79% seen once. Between the trimmed V and J ends, which lost 1 base and 3 bases, there was a span of 10 bases. The germline V gene has CDR1 LGHNA and CDR2 YNFKEQ. The length of the CDR3 is 14 residues. The record originates from a study of cytotoxic CD8 clonotypes in ibrutinib-treated CLL. Notes on the study in general: Clonality rose at ibrutinib response, held steady in sustained remission, and fell toward baseline at progression.

The sequence derives from a human donor with chronic lymphocytic leukemia. The material was PBMCs, obtained after 12 months of ibrutinib treatment. J is TRBJ2-7 and V is TRBV4-2; D might be TRBD1 or TRBD2, each matching 5 bases. CDR3 DNA sequence: TGTGCCAGCAGCCAAGTCGGGACGATCTACGAGCAGTACTTC. Translation gives CASSQVGTIYEQYF.